This is a list of T cell receptor beta chains from one sample in a study of blood T cell repertoires in COVID-19. The table came from immunoSEQ multiplex PCR; TCRdb's copy has only in-frame clones and leaves some out. The sample records roughly 480,000 clones, approximately 89% being singletons. The sequenced material came from peripheral blood. These receptors were collected from a man between 18 and 29 years old with COVID-19, enrolled during active disease. Both conserved end residues are part of each CDR3. Fields, in order: V gene, D gene, J gene, clone size, CDR3 DNA, CDR3 protein. The D gene is left open where the match is weak. Clone size is given for some rows only: seen once, a few or many times, or a class if the clone is expanded.

TRBV5-1	TRBD2	TRBJ2-7	once	TGCGCCAGCAGCCCCGGGACTAGCGACTCATACGAGCAGTACTTC	CASSPGTSDSYEQYF
TRBV7-9	TRBD1	TRBJ1-2	NA	TGTGCCAGCAGCCGACCACAGGGGGCGCAGGGCTACACCTTC	CASSRPQGAQGYTF
TRBV7-3	NA	TRBJ2-1	NA	TGTGCCAGCAGCCAGGACAGAACCTACAATGAGCAGTTCTTC	CASSQDRTYNEQFF
TRBV9	NA	TRBJ1-1	NA	TGTGCCAGCAGCGTTTCAGGGAACACTGAAGCTTTCTTT	CASSVSGNTEAFF
TRBV27	NA	TRBJ2-7	once	TGTGCCAGCAGTTTATCGGGGGCAGGCTACGAGCAGTACTTC	CASSLSGAGYEQYF
TRBV2	TRBD1	TRBJ1-4	NA	TGTGCCAGCACCCAACAGGGGGGTAGGGAAAAACTGTTTTTT	CASTQQGGREKLFF
TRBV2	NA	TRBJ1-5	NA	TGTGCCAGCAGTGAGAGACCAGGTCAGCCCCAGCATTTT	CASSERPGQPQHF
TRBV28	TRBD2	TRBJ2-7	NA	TGTGCCGCCGGGGGGACTAGCGGCTCCTACGAGCAGTACTTC	CAAGGTSGSYEQYF
TRBV2	TRBD1	TRBJ2-7	NA	TGTGCCAGCAGGGGACAGGGGGCCTACTCCTACGAGCAGTACTTC	CASRGQGAYSYEQYF
TRBV4-1	TRBD2	TRBJ2-5	NA	TGCGCCAGCAGCCAGGGGACTAGCAGGGAGACCCAGTACTTC	CASSQGTSRETQYF
TRBV13	NA	TRBJ2-1	NA	TGTGCCAGTACCGGGACTGGCTACAATGAGCAGTTCTTC	CASTGTGYNEQFF
TRBV28	TRBD2	TRBJ2-7	NA	TGTGCCAGCAGTCTAGGACTAGTAGCCTACGAGCAGTACTTC	CASSLGLVAYEQYF
TRBV7-9	NA	TRBJ2-1	NA	TGTGTTATATCGGATGAGCAGTTCTTC	CVISDEQFF
TRBV3-1/TRBV3-2	NA	TRBJ1-6	NA	TGTGCCAGCAGCCGGGGCCAGGATAATTCACCCCTCCACTTT	CASSRGQDNSPLHF
TRBV7-2	TRBD2	TRBJ2-1	NA	TGTGCCAGCAGCGTGGGACTAGCGGGAGGTCGTGAGCAGTTCTTC	CASSVGLAGGREQFF
TRBV6-2/TRBV6-3	NA	TRBJ2-7	few	TGTGCCAGCAGTTATGAGGCAGAGACCTACGAGCAGTACTTC	CASSYEAETYEQYF
TRBV27	NA	TRBJ2-5	NA	TGTGCCAGCAGTAAGTGGCAGGGCGGTCAAGGAACCCAGTACTTC	CASSKWQGGQGTQYF
TRBV6-6	TRBD1	TRBJ1-5	NA	TGTGCCAGCAGTTTACAGACAGGGGGGTTTCAGCCCCAGCATTTT	CASSLQTGGFQPQHF
TRBV6-5	TRBD2	TRBJ2-7	NA	TGTGCCAGCCGGGGGGTTACCTACGAGCAGTACTTC	CASRGVTYEQYF
TRBV11-2	TRBD1	TRBJ1-4	NA	TGTGCCAGCATAAAAGCAGGGGGGAGCCCTGCAACTAATGAAAAACTGTTTTTT	CASIKAGGSPATNEKLFF
TRBV12-3/TRBV12-4	NA	TRBJ2-5	NA	TGTGCCAGCAGTCTTAGGGGGACCCAGTACTTC	CASSLRGTQYF
TRBV2	TRBD2	TRBJ2-5	NA	TGTGCCAGCAGTGCACTCCTAGCGGACCAAGAGACCCAGTACTTC	CASSALLADQETQYF
TRBV28	NA	TRBJ2-5	once	TGTGCCAGCAGTTGGGGACTTCAAGAGACCCAGTACTTC	CASSWGLQETQYF
TRBV7-8	NA	TRBJ1-1	NA	TGTGCCAGCAGCTTAGCGAGACAGACGAACACTGAAGCTTTCTTT	CASSLARQTNTEAFF
TRBV2	NA	TRBJ1-1	NA	TGTGCCAGCAGGAGGACAGATGAAGCTTTCTTT	CASRRTDEAFF
TRBV11-2	TRBD2	TRBJ2-7	NA	TGTGCCAGCAGCTTACTAGCGGGGTTGTTCTACGAGCAGTACTTC	CASSLLAGLFYEQYF
TRBV6-1	TRBD1	TRBJ1-2	NA	TGTGCCAGCAGTGAAGGGGGACAGCTGGTTGGCTACACCTTC	CASSEGGQLVGYTF
TRBV5-5	NA	TRBJ1-1	NA	TGTGCCAGCTCCCGAATTACAAACACTGAAGCTTTCTTT	CASSRITNTEAFF
TRBV6-6	NA	TRBJ1-1	NA	TGTGCCAGCAGTTACCAGGCAGGGCGCGCTTTCTTT	CASSYQAGRAFF
TRBV6-4	NA	TRBJ2-1	few	TGTGCCAGCAGTGCTGGACTTGGTCTAGCATCCCATGAGCAGTTCTTC	CASSAGLGLASHEQFF
TRBV5-1	TRBD2	TRBJ2-1	NA	TGCGCCAGCAGATATAGCGGGTTCTCCTACAATGAGCAGTTCTTC	CASRYSGFSYNEQFF
TRBV7-9	TRBD1	TRBJ2-7	NA	TGTGCCAGCAGCGTACAGGGGAGCTCCTACGAGCAGTACTTC	CASSVQGSSYEQYF